This TCR beta chain emerged from a study of cytomegalovirus exposure and HLA in healthy donors. About the research overall: Unique TCR beta sequences numbering approximately 120 million came from 150 million to 200 million T cells in an earlier analysis.

Study-wide points: When a later analysis was performed, an Asian-associated ancestry cluster reportedly had fewer N-insertions than the approximately 600-donor mean. The study recorded 164 TCR beta chains that were cytomegalovirus-associated. Segments of the TCR beta V type were, in most cases, productive about 90% or about 30% of the time in an earlier analysis.

On this clone: Its antigen remains unidentified.

13 Jbeta primers and 60 Vbeta primers were used for the PCR. This table comes from immunoSEQ multiplex PCR, and its TCRdb copy is limited to in-frame clones, with some not included. The sample holds roughly 69,000 clones, about 76% seen once. This CDR3 is built from 15 residues. This clonotype was obtained from a man between 18 and 29 years old in good health and CMV-seronegative. The chain joins TRBV21-1 to TRBJ2-7; TRBD1 reflects the table's D call only, with no check against the DNA. TRBV21-1 constitutes a pseudogene. Sequenced material: PBMCs. CDR3 DNA sequence: TGTGCCAGCAGCAAAATGCGGACAGGAGTCTACGAGCAGTACTTC. This translates into CASSKMRTGVYEQYF.